The rows below give T cell receptor beta chains drawn from one sample of a study of Graves' ophthalmopathy and Graves' hyperthyroidism. TCRdb redid the calling of the multiplex PCR reads with MiXCR, one entry per CDR3 protein. Of over 40,000 distinct CDR3 sequences in the sample, under 55% were seen once. Sequenced material: peripheral blood. These receptors all stem from an adult man with Graves' ophthalmopathy. Each CDR3 is given with its conserved first and last residue. A D gene is named only where the DNA matches it firmly. Only part of the rows carry a size: once, few, many, or a class if the clone is expanded.

D gene,clone size,V gene,J gene,CDR3 protein,CDR3 DNA
.,.,TRBV20-1,TRBJ2-5,CSAYSGNETQYF,TGCAGTGCGTATTCGGGAAACGAGACCCAGTACTTC
.,.,TRBV20-1,TRBJ1-1,CSATWSDEAFF,TGCAGTGCCACCTGGTCAGACGAAGCTTTCTTT
.,.,TRBV6-6,TRBJ2-7,CATDARQNTGELYF,TGTGCCACCGACGCTAGACAGAACACCGGGGAGCTGTACTTC
TRBD1,.,TRBV20-1,TRBJ2-7,CSADRDRYEQYF,TGCAGTGCCGACCGGGACAGGTACGAGCAGTACTTC
TRBD1,many,TRBV20-1,TRBJ2-5,CSARPRQGQETQYF,TGCAGTGCTAGACCGCGACAGGGGCAAGAGACCCAGTACTTC
.,.,TRBV7-3,TRBJ1-2,CASSLTGTLGYTF,TGTGCCAGCAGCTTAACCGGGACTCTGGGCTACACCTTC
.,many,TRBV11-2,TRBJ1-2,CASSPQGNNYGYTF,TGTGCCAGCAGCCCGCAAGGGAATAACTATGGCTACACCTTC
TRBD1,many,TRBV6-2/TRBV6-3,TRBJ1-2,CASRVPGGSNYGYTF,TGTGCCAGCAGGGTCCCAGGGGGCTCTAACTATGGCTACACCTTC
.,.,TRBV7-2,TRBJ1-5,CASSLASMGNQPQHF,TGTGCCAGCAGCTTGGCATCCATGGGCAATCAGCCCCAGCATTTT
TRBD1,.,TRBV28,TRBJ1-2,CACSFPWDRVNYGYTF,TGTGCCTGCAGTTTTCCTTGGGACAGGGTGAACTATGGCTACACCTTC
TRBD1,.,TRBV12-3/TRBV12-4,TRBJ1-6,CASSVGTVNSPLHF,TGTGCCAGCAGTGTCGGGACAGTGAATTCACCCCTCCACTTT
.,few,TRBV24-1,TRBJ2-1,CATRGPNKDQQFF,TGTGCCACCAGGGGGCCTAACAAAGACCAGCAGTTCTTC
.,.,TRBV19,TRBJ1-1,CASSIDLGGLRVEAFF,TGTGCCAGTAGTATAGATCTAGGAGGTTTGAGGGTTGAAGCTTTCTTT
.,many,TRBV20-1,TRBJ2-7,CSASGPAYEQYF,TGCAGTGCCTCGGGGCCCGCCTACGAGCAGTACTTC
TRBD1,few,TRBV18,TRBJ1-4,CASSQAVGQGGEKLFF,TGTGCCAGCTCACAAGCTGTAGGACAGGGAGGTGAAAAACTGTTTTTT
.,many,TRBV28,TRBJ1-2,CASSGGRRDYGYTF,TGTGCCAGCAGCGGGGGGCGCAGGGACTATGGCTACACCTTC
.,many,TRBV20-1,TRBJ2-3,CSARDARASTDTQYF,TGCAGTGCTAGAGATGCCAGGGCTAGCACAGATACGCAGTATTTT
TRBD1,.,TRBV5-1,TRBJ2-2,CASSLAQGANTGELFF,TGCGCCAGCAGCTTGGCCCAGGGGGCCAACACCGGGGAGCTGTTTTTT
.,.,TRBV11-2,TRBJ2-7,CASSVGVGEQYF,TGTGCCAGCAGCGTAGGGGTGGGGGAGCAGTACTTC
.,many,TRBV20-1,TRBJ1-2,CSASTPGGYTF,TGCAGTGCTAGTACCCCCGGGGGCTACACCTTC
.,.,TRBV5-1,TRBJ1-5,CASTSGGQPQHF,TGCGCCAGCACCAGCGGGGGACAGCCCCAGCATTTT
.,.,TRBV28,TRBJ1-5,CASSLSFPQKGHQPQHF,TGTGCCAGCAGTTTATCGTTTCCACAGAAGGGGCATCAGCCCCAGCATTTT
TRBD2,.,TRBV27,TRBJ2-1,CASSLRSGLAAHEQFF,TGTGCCAGCAGTTTAAGGTCGGGACTAGCGGCTCATGAGCAGTTCTTC
.,many,TRBV7-9,TRBJ1-3,CASRGRRNTIYF,TGTGCCAGCAGGGGGAGAAGAAACACCATATATTTT
TRBD1,.,TRBV5-1,TRBJ2-1,CASSLAGTGGIDEQFF,TGCGCCAGCAGCTTGGCCGGGACAGGGGGCATAGATGAGCAGTTCTTC
.,.,TRBV12-3/TRBV12-4,TRBJ1-1,CASSLGANTEAFF,TGTGCCAGCAGTTTAGGAGCGAACACTGAAGCTTTCTTT
TRBD2,once,TRBV11-1,TRBJ2-5,CASSLSGRIEETQYF,TGTGCCAGCAGCCTTAGCGGGAGGATTGAAGAGACCCAGTACTTC
.,.,TRBV2,TRBJ2-5,CASSPRTLGQTQYF,TGTGCCAGCAGCCCAAGGACACTCGGGCAGACCCAGTACTTC
.,.,TRBV20-1,TRBJ2-5,CSARIGPGQETQHF,TGCAGTGCTAGAATTGGCCCCGGGCAAGAGACCCAGCACTTC
TRBD1,once,TRBV15,TRBJ2-1,CATVIGQGRYEQFF,TGTGCCACGGTCATCGGACAGGGGAGATATGAGCAGTTCTTC
.,many,TRBV7-2,TRBJ2-7,CASSRDGTVYSYEQYF,TGTGCCAGCAGCCGAGACGGCACGGTATATTCCTACGAGCAGTACTTC
TRBD2,.,TRBV20-1,TRBJ2-1,CSARLAGANEQFF,TGCAGTGCAAGACTAGCGGGGGCAAATGAGCAGTTCTTC
.,few,TRBV5-1,TRBJ2-3,CASSLEATTDTQYF,TGCGCCAGCAGCTTGGAGGCCACCACAGATACGCAGTATTTT
TRBD2,many,TRBV7-2,TRBJ2-7,CASSPIAGVNSYEQYF,TGTGCCAGCAGCCCGATTGCGGGAGTTAATTCCTACGAGCAGTACTTC
.,.,TRBV11-2,TRBJ1-5,CASKETGGKSNQPQHF,TGTGCCAGCAAGGAGACAGGTGGCAAGAGCAATCAGCCCCAGCATTTT
.,.,TRBV7-2,TRBJ1-5,CASSSEGFGQPQHF,TGTGCCAGCAGCTCGGAGGGGTTCGGGCAGCCCCAGCATTTT
.,.,TRBV19,TRBJ2-5,CASEAGETQYF,TGTGCCAGTGAGGCCGGGGAGACCCAGTACTTC
TRBD1,.,TRBV5-1,TRBJ2-5,CASSVGTAQETQYF,TGCGCCAGCAGCGTCGGGACAGCCCAAGAGACCCAGTACTTC
TRBD2,.,TRBV24-1,TRBJ2-2,CATCDPRTSGGTGELSW,TGTGCCACCTGTGATCCACGGACTAGCGGGGGAACCGGGGAGCTGTCTTGG
TRBD2,many,TRBV5-8,TRBJ2-1,CASTLAGGSEQFF,TGTGCCAGCACCTTAGCGGGAGGGAGTGAGCAGTTCTTC
.,once,TRBV7-2,TRBJ2-7,CASSLKLMNSGYEQYF,TGTGCCAGCAGCTTAAAATTGATGAACTCCGGCTACGAGCAGTACTTC
.,.,TRBV28,TRBJ2-3,CASSLVGSRGDTQYF,TGTGCCAGCAGTTTGGTGGGGTCCCGCGGGGATACGCAGTATTTT
TRBD2,once,TRBV29-1,TRBJ2-3,CSVEPSGTDTQYF,TGCAGCGTTGAACCTAGCGGGACAGATACGCAGTATTTT
.,many,TRBV12-3/TRBV12-4,TRBJ1-2,CASSASKSYGYTF,TGTGCCAGCAGTGCCTCGAAGTCCTATGGCTACACCTTC
.,.,TRBV29-1,TRBJ2-2,CSVESQKNTRELFF,TGCAGCGTTGAGAGCCAGAAGAACACCAGGGAGCTGTTTTTC
TRBD2,.,TRBV24-1,TRBJ2-1,CATSDPSGDYNEQFF,TGTGCCACCAGTGATCCTAGCGGAGACTACAATGAGCAGTTCTTC
TRBD1,many,TRBV5-4,TRBJ1-1,CASSLGQGFTEAFF,TGTGCCAGCAGCTTGGGACAGGGTTTTACTGAAGCTTTCTTT
.,many,TRBV24-1,TRBJ2-5,CATSETGTLKTQYF,TGTGCCACCAGTGAAACCGGGACGTTAAAGACCCAGTACTTC
TRBD1,.,TRBV11-2,TRBJ2-1,CASNRYPGTDEQFF,TGTGCCAGCAACCGTTATCCCGGGACAGATGAGCAGTTCTTC
TRBD1,many,TRBV11-2,TRBJ2-7,CASSPLGRQGDYEQYF,TGTGCCAGCAGCCCCCTGGGGCGGCAGGGGGACTACGAGCAGTACTTC
.,many,TRBV6-1,TRBJ2-7,CASSDYSHITYEQYF,TGTGCCAGCAGTGACTACAGCCACATAACCTACGAGCAGTACTTC
.,.,TRBV5-1,TRBJ1-1,CASSLIEDTEALF,TGCGCCAGCAGCTTGATAGAGGACACTGAAGCGCTCTTT
TRBD2,.,TRBV7-9,TRBJ2-1,CASSWASGRDNEQFF,TGTGCCAGCAGCTGGGCTAGCGGGAGGGACAATGAGCAGTTCTTC
.,.,TRBV7-2,TRBJ2-3,CASSLLLDTQYF,TGTGCCAGCAGCTTATTGTTGGATACGCAGTATTTT
.,.,TRBV7-9,TRBJ2-1,CVAAGPARYNEQFF,TGTGTCGCAGCCGGGCCGGCACGGTACAATGAGCAGTTCTTC
.,many,TRBV19,TRBJ1-1,CASSIPAMNTEAFF,TGTGCCAGTAGTATCCCGGCCATGAACACTGAAGCTTTCTTT
.,.,TRBV6-1,TRBJ1-3,CASSDDIGSGNTVYF,TGTGCCAGCAGTGATGACATCGGCTCTGGAAACACCGTATATTTT
.,many,TRBV20-1,TRBJ1-2,CSARGHTSGNTF,TGCAGTGCTAGAGGTCATACTAGCGGAAACACCTTC
TRBD1,many,TRBV7-6,TRBJ2-3,CASSLGSGTGVPDTQYF,TGTGCCAGCAGCTTAGGTTCCGGGACAGGGGTCCCAGATACGCAGTATTTT
.,once,TRBV7-2,TRBJ2-1,CASSSRQTDTQFF,TGTGCCAGCAGCTCCAGGCAGACAGATACGCAGTTCTTC